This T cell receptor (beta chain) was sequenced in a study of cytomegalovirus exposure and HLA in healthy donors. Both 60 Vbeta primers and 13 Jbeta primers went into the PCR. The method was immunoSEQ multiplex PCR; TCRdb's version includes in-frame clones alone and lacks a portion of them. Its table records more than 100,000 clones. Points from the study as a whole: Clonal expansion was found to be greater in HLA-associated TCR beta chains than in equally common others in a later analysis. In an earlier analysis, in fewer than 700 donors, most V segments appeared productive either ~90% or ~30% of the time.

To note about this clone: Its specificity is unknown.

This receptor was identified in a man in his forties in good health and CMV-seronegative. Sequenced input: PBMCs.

The CDR3 DNA sequence: TGTGCCAGCAGCTTGGCGACTAGCGAATACTACGAGCAGTACTTC. Amino acid sequence: CASSLATSEYYEQYF. The chain recombines TRBV5-5 with TRBJ2-7; 8 nucleotides align to TRBD2. The V segment lost 0 bases and the J segment 3 bases; nucleotides outside the gene matches: 5. Germline V lookup: CDR1 SGHKS, CDR2 YYEKEE (reference sequence). The CDR3 contains 15 residues.